Listed below are T cell receptor beta chains from one sample, sequenced in a study of blood T cells in healthy people across ages. TCRdb recomputed calls from the 5' RACE reads with MiXCR, one row per CDR3 protein. The table records roughly 410,000 distinct CDR3 sequences, approximately 51% of them present only once. The sample consisted of blood. These receptors were collected from a man in his sixties in good health. Each CDR3 is given with its conserved first and last residue. Fields, in order: D gene, V gene, clone size, J gene, CDR3 protein, CDR3 DNA. A D gene is named only where the DNA matches it firmly. Some rows have no size entry. The others give once, few or many, or a class for an expanded clone.

TRBD2	TRBV3-1	NA	TRBJ2-3	CASSQESGLAGVTDTQYF	TGTGCCAGCAGCCAAGAATCAGGACTAGCGGGAGTCACAGATACGCAGTATTTT
NA	TRBV6-1	few	TRBJ2-1	CASSFDTSSYNEQFF	TGTGCCAGCAGCTTCGACACAAGCTCCTACAATGAGCAGTTCTTC
TRBD2	TRBV11-2	NA	TRBJ2-1	CASSLLASGGEQFF	TGTGCCAGCAGCTTGCTAGCTAGCGGGGGAGAGCAGTTCTTC
NA	TRBV6-5	NA	TRBJ2-7	CASSYSLTGVPNEQYF	TGTGCCAGCAGTTACTCGCTTACAGGCGTGCCCAATGAGCAGTACTTC
TRBD2	TRBV5-1	NA	TRBJ2-7	CASSLRLATSLGSYEQYF	TGCGCCAGCAGCCTCCGACTAGCAACGAGTCTCGGGTCCTACGAGCAGTACTTC
NA	TRBV7-9	NA	TRBJ2-1	CASSLEFSEQFF	TGTGCCAGCAGCTTAGAGTTTAGTGAGCAGTTCTTC
TRBD1	TRBV7-2	NA	TRBJ2-7	CASSLALGQSYEQYF	TGTGCCAGCAGCTTAGCCCTGGGACAGTCCTACGAGCAGTACTTC
TRBD1	TRBV9	NA	TRBJ2-5	CASSRGQGKETQYF	TGTGCCAGCAGCCGGGGACAGGGCAAGGAGACCCAGTACTTC
TRBD2	TRBV7-9	NA	TRBJ2-1	CASARTSGSINEQFF	TGTGCCAGCGCACGGACTAGCGGGAGTATAAATGAGCAGTTCTTC
TRBD1	TRBV20-1	NA	TRBJ1-6	CSARGPGQEYNSPLHF	TGCAGTGCCAGAGGGCCCGGACAGGAATATAATTCACCCCTCCACTTT
NA	TRBV20-1	NA	TRBJ1-6	CSATPNYNSPLHF	TGCAGTGCTACCCCTAACTATAATTCACCCCTCCACTTT
TRBD1	TRBV7-2	NA	TRBJ2-1	CASSPGQGSGEQFF	TGTGCCAGCAGCCCCGGACAGGGGTCGGGTGAGCAGTTCTTC
TRBD1	TRBV6-5	few	TRBJ2-7	CASRPGQGAFYEQYF	TGTGCCAGCAGACCCGGACAGGGGGCATTTTACGAGCAGTACTTC
TRBD1	TRBV9	few	TRBJ1-2	CASQGTGVYGYTF	TGTGCCAGCCAAGGGACAGGGGTCTATGGCTACACCTTC
NA	TRBV7-9	NA	TRBJ1-4	CASSLGGRPFYATNEKLFF	TGTGCCAGCAGCTTAGGAGGCCGGCCGTTCTATGCAACTAATGAAAAACTGTTTTTT
TRBD2	TRBV3-1	few	TRBJ2-3	CASSQDTSGYQDTQYF	TGTGCCAGCAGCCAAGATACTAGCGGGTACCAGGATACGCAGTATTTT
NA	TRBV12-3/TRBV12-4	few	TRBJ1-1	CASSYSPKSPEAFF	TGTGCCAGCAGTTATAGTCCGAAATCCCCTGAAGCTTTCTTT
NA	TRBV24-1	NA	TRBJ2-5	CATSEQKGNNEQYF	TGTGCCACCAGTGAGCAGAAGGGAAACAATGAGCAGTACTTC
NA	TRBV7-9	many	TRBJ1-1	CASSPRGGPPNTEAFF	TGTGCCAGCAGCCCCCGCGGGGGGCCCCCGAACACTGAAGCTTTCTTT
NA	TRBV5-1	few	TRBJ2-1	CASSLEGVISYNEQFF	TGCGCCAGCAGCTTGGAAGGGGTCATCTCCTACAATGAGCAGTTCTTC
NA	TRBV29-1	NA	TRBJ2-7	CSVERISGRSYEQYF	TGCAGCGTTGAAAGGATCTCCGGCAGGTCCTACGAGCAGTACTTC
TRBD2	TRBV25-1	few	TRBJ2-3	CASRAGASATQYF	TGTGCCAGCAGAGCGGGAGCCTCCGCTACGCAGTATTTT
NA	TRBV29-1	NA	TRBJ1-5	CSAADSNQPQHF	TGCAGCGCTGCGGATAGCAATCAGCCCCAGCATTTT
NA	TRBV29-1	NA	TRBJ2-1	CSVRGGPNEQFF	TGCAGCGTTAGGGGCGGCCCCAATGAGCAGTTCTTC
NA	TRBV6-5	NA	TRBJ2-1	CASSRGRWINEQFF	TGTGCCAGCAGTCGCGGACGCTGGATCAATGAGCAGTTCTTC
NA	TRBV29-1	NA	TRBJ2-7	CSVELPEGYEQYF	TGCAGCGTTGAGCTACCGGAGGGCTACGAGCAGTACTTC
TRBD2	TRBV11-2	NA	TRBJ2-5	CASSPSFGAGGGETQYF	TGTGCCAGCAGCCCCTCCTTTGGAGCGGGAGGAGGGGAGACCCAGTACTTC
TRBD2	TRBV6-1	NA	TRBJ2-7	CASRVNRLAGGLTHYEQYF	TGTGCCAGCAGGGTGAATCGGTTGGCGGGAGGGCTTACCCACTACGAGCAGTACTTC
TRBD1	TRBV19	NA	TRBJ1-4	CASSPSPGGSGEKLFF	TGTGCCAGTAGCCCCAGCCCAGGGGGCTCTGGTGAAAAACTGTTTTTT
NA	TRBV7-2	NA	TRBJ1-1	CASSLVGGGYTEAFF	TGTGCCAGCAGCTTAGTAGGGGGGGGGTACACTGAAGCTTTCTTT
NA	TRBV9	NA	TRBJ2-2	CASSVVSQTGELFF	TGTGCCAGCAGCGTAGTATCCCAGACCGGGGAGCTGTTTTTT
TRBD2	TRBV5-4	NA	TRBJ2-7	CASSFGTSLEQYF	TGTGCCAGCAGCTTTGGGACTAGCCTCGAGCAGTACTTC
NA	TRBV20-1	NA	TRBJ2-1	CSALRSLATYNEQFF	TGCAGTGCTCTAAGGAGTCTAGCGACATACAATGAGCAGTTCTTC
NA	TRBV20-1	once	TRBJ2-7	CSARSGIYEQYF	TGCAGTGCTAGATCGGGGATCTACGAGCAGTACTTC
TRBD1	TRBV5-1	many	TRBJ1-2	CASSHRGDGYTF	TGCGCCAGCAGCCACAGGGGGGATGGCTACACCTTC
TRBD2	TRBV4-1	NA	TRBJ2-7	CASSLSLAGASYEQYF	TGCGCCAGCAGCCTTAGCCTAGCGGGGGCCTCCTACGAGCAGTACTTC
NA	TRBV3-1	few	TRBJ2-3	CASSQDVGLTDTQYF	TGTGCCAGCAGCCAAGATGTGGGTCTGACAGATACGCAGTATTTT
NA	TRBV20-1	few	TRBJ2-7	CSAETALAPSYEQYF	TGCAGTGCCGAAACTGCGCTAGCGCCTTCCTACGAGCAGTACTTC
NA	TRBV30	NA	TRBJ1-1	CAWKDNQAFF	TGTGCCTGGAAGGACAACCAAGCTTTCTTT
NA	TRBV27	NA	TRBJ2-1	CASSFGRYHNEQFF	TGTGCCAGCAGTTTTGGGAGATACCACAATGAGCAGTTCTTC
NA	TRBV10-3	once	TRBJ2-7	CANSTGPAYEQYF	TGTGCCAACAGTACGGGACCCGCCTACGAGCAGTACTTC
NA	TRBV18	NA	TRBJ2-6	CASSRGTGGANVLTF	TGTGCCAGCTCACGCGGGACTGGTGGGGCCAACGTCCTGACTTTC
TRBD1	TRBV6-6	NA	TRBJ2-3	CASSPPPGGDTQYF	TGTGCCAGCAGTCCCCCGCCAGGGGGAGATACGCAGTATTTT
TRBD2	TRBV3-1	few	TRBJ2-3	CASSRTGTSGGTKQYF	TGTGCCAGCAGCCGGACAGGGACTAGCGGGGGAACCAAGCAGTATTTT
TRBD1	TRBV2	NA	TRBJ2-1	CASREGAGERTEQFF	TGTGCCAGCAGAGAGGGGGCAGGGGAAAGAACTGAGCAGTTCTTC
TRBD2	TRBV7-6	NA	TRBJ2-1	CASSGKPGTSGRNEQFF	TGTGCCAGCAGCGGTAAACCCGGGACTAGCGGGCGGAATGAGCAGTTCTTC
NA	TRBV3-1	NA	TRBJ2-3	CASSQTLATSTDTQYF	TGTGCCAGCAGCCAGACGCTAGCGACTAGCACAGATACGCAGTATTTT
NA	TRBV12-3/TRBV12-4	NA	TRBJ2-1	CASRGLRSNEQFF	TGTGCCAGCAGGGGACTCCGAAGCAATGAGCAGTTCTTC
TRBD2	TRBV20-1	NA	TRBJ2-3	CSASPGGRTDTQYF	TGCAGTGCTAGTCCGGGGGGACGTACAGATACGCAGTATTTT
NA	TRBV12-3/TRBV12-4	few	TRBJ2-1	CASTPDSEQFF	TGTGCCAGCACCCCAGACAGTGAGCAGTTCTTC
NA	TRBV11-1	few	TRBJ2-6	CASSLAWGTGANVLTF	TGTGCCAGCAGCTTAGCGTGGGGGACTGGGGCCAACGTCCTGACTTTC